These T cell receptor beta chains were read from a single sample in a study of blood T cell repertoires in COVID-19. The data were produced by immunoSEQ multiplex PCR, yet TCRdb's version contains in-frame clones alone and is incomplete. The sample shows roughly 250,000 clones, around 82% of them seen only once. Sequenced input: peripheral blood. These receptors originate from an elderly woman with active or convalescent COVID-19. Both conserved end residues are part of each CDR3. A D gene is named only where the DNA matches it firmly. The size field is filled for only some rows; it gives once, few, many or a size class.

abundance,v_gene,j_gene,d_gene,CDR3aa,CDR3nt
-,TRBV24-1,TRBJ2-3,TRBD2,CATSDYSGVSTDTQYF,TGTGCCACCAGTGATTATAGCGGGGTTAGCACAGATACGCAGTATTTT
-,TRBV6-1,TRBJ1-2,-,CASSESGIYGTDGYTF,TGTGCCAGCAGTGAATCGGGAATCTACGGAACTGATGGCTACACCTTC
-,TRBV19,TRBJ1-1,-,CASTRNTEAFF,TGTGCCAGTACCAGAAACACTGAAGCTTTCTTT
-,TRBV7-9,TRBJ2-7,-,CASSKGNNLGEQYF,TGTGCCAGCAGTAAGGGGAATAATCTTGGCGAGCAGTACTTC
once,TRBV20-1,TRBJ2-3,TRBD2,CSASVAGVGTDTQYF,TGCAGTGCTAGTGTAGCGGGAGTAGGCACAGATACGCAGTATTTT
-,TRBV7-2,TRBJ1-6,TRBD1,CASSPHGQAVSSPLHF,TGTGCCAGCAGCCCCCATGGACAGGCCGTTTCCTCACCCCTCCACTTT
-,TRBV4-1,TRBJ2-7,TRBD1,CASSPRDRGGYEQYF,TGCGCCAGCAGCCCCCGGGACAGGGGCGGCTACGAGCAGTACTTC
-,TRBV2,TRBJ2-1,-,CASRLGVGYFEFNEQFF,TGTGCCAGCAGGCTCGGTGTCGGTTATTTCGAGTTCAATGAGCAGTTCTTC
few,TRBV2,TRBJ1-2,-,CASSRSREGYGYTF,TGTGCCAGCAGTAGGTCCAGGGAGGGCTATGGCTACACCTTC
-,TRBV30,TRBJ2-7,-,CAWIRGSSYEQYF,TGTGCCTGGATAAGGGGGAGCTCCTACGAGCAGTACTTC
once,TRBV27,TRBJ1-3,-,CASSSGGGSGNTIYF,TGTGCCAGCAGTTCCGGCGGGGGCTCTGGAAACACCATATATTTT
once,TRBV6-6,TRBJ1-2,-,CASSYSAGESSYTF,TGTGCCAGCAGTTACTCAGCAGGCGAGTCTAGCTACACCTTC
-,TRBV3-1/TRBV3-2,TRBJ2-7,TRBD2,CASSLKPTRQTDTVLAGKREQYF,TGTGCCAGCAGCCTAAAACCCACACGACAGACAGACACAGTACTAGCGGGAAAGCGCGAGCAGTACTTC
once,TRBV27,TRBJ1-5,-,CASRSRVTPNQPQHF,TGTGCCAGCAGGAGCAGGGTGACCCCTAATCAGCCCCAGCATTTT
-,TRBV7-7,TRBJ2-5,TRBD2,CASSPLAGPQETQYF,TGTGCCAGCAGCCCACTAGCGGGCCCCCAAGAGACCCAGTACTTC
-,TRBV20-1,TRBJ2-7,-,CSPRLGGEQYF,TGCAGCCCCCGTCTGGGGGGCGAGCAGTACTTC
once,TRBV6-5,TRBJ2-6,TRBD2,CASSSAGVTGANVLTF,TGTGCCAGCAGTTCCGCGGGGGTAACTGGGGCCAACGTCCTGACTTTC
-,TRBV20-1,TRBJ2-7,TRBD2,CSASAGTSGIYEQYF,TGCAGTGCTAGTGCCGGGACTAGCGGGATCTACGAGCAGTACTTC
-,TRBV15,TRBJ1-4,-,CATSSYTRGNEKLFF,TGTGCCACCAGCAGTTACACGCGGGGTAATGAAAAACTGTTTTTT
-,TRBV11-2,TRBJ1-3,-,CASSYGQRGSGNTIYF,TGTGCCAGCAGCTACGGACAGCGGGGCTCTGGAAACACCATATATTTT
once,TRBV5-1,TRBJ1-1,TRBD1,CASSFSSRQGTTEAFF,TGCGCCAGCAGCTTTTCTAGCCGACAGGGGACCACTGAAGCTTTCTTT
-,TRBV5-6,TRBJ2-3,TRBD1,CASSLGWAGGADTQYF,TGTGCCAGCAGCTTGGGTTGGGCAGGGGGTGCAGATACGCAGTATTTT
-,TRBV10-3,TRBJ2-1,TRBD2,CAIGTNNEQFF,TGTGCCATCGGGACTAACAATGAGCAGTTCTTC
-,TRBV13,TRBJ2-3,TRBD2,CASSLVAGGLRGTDTQYF,TGTGCCAGCAGCTTAGTAGCGGGGGGGCTCAGGGGCACAGATACGCAGTATTTT